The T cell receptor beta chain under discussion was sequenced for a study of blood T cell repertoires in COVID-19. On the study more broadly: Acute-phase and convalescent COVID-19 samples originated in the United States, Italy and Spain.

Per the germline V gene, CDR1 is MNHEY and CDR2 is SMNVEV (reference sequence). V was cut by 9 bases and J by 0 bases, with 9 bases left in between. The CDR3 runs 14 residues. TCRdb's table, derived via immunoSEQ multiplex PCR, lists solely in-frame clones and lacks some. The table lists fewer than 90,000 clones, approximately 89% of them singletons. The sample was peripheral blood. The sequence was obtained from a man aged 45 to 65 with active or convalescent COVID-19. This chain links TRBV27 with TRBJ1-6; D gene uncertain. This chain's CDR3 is CASQDSSYNSPLHF. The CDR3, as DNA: TGTGCCAGTCAGGACTCCTCCTATAATTCACCCCTCCACTTT.